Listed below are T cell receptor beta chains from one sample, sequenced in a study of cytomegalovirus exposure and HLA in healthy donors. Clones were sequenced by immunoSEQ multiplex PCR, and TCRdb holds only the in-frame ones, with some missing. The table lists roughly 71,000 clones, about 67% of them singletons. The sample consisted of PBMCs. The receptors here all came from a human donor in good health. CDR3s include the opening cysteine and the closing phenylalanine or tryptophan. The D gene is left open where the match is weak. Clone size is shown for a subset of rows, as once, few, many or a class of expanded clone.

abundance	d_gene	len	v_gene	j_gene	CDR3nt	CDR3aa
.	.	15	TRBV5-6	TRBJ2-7	TGTGCCAGCAGCTTGGGGACGGGAGCTCAACGCGAGCAGTACTTC	CASSLGTGAQREQYF
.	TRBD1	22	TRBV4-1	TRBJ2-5	TGCGCCAGCAGCCCCAGGGACAGGGGCAGGGGTGGCTCGCGGCGGGAGGTAGAGACCCAGTACTTC	CASSPRDRGRGGSRREVETQYF
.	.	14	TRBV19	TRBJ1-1	TGTGCCAGTATTTCGACAGGACAATACACTGAAGCTTTCTTT	CASISTGQYTEAFF
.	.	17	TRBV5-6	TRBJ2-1	TGTGCCAGCAGCTTGGGGTCGGCAGGGGTTGCTTACAATGAGCAGTTCTTC	CASSLGSAGVAYNEQFF
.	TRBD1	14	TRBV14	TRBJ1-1	TGTGCCAGCAGCCAACTGACAGGGTGGACTGAAGCTTTCTTT	CASSQLTGWTEAFF
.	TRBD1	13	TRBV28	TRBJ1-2	TGTGCCAGCAGCGCTACAGGGGTGGGTGGCTACACCTTC	CASSATGVGGYTF
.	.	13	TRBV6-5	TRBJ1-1	TGTGCCAGCAGTTCCCCAGGGCTCACTGAAGCTTTCTTT	CASSSPGLTEAFF
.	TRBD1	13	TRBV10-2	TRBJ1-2	TGCGCCAGCTACCGGGACAGGGGAAATGGCTACACCTTC	CASYRDRGNGYTF
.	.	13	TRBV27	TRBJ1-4	TGTGCCAGCAGCAGTATTACCGGGAGGAAACTGTTTTTT	CASSSITGRKLFF
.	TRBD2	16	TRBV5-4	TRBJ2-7	TGTGCCAGCAGTCGTGGACTAGCGGGAGGGTCCTACGAGCAGTACTTC	CASSRGLAGGSYEQYF
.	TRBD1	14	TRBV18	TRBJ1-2	TGTGCCAGCTCACCCGACAGGGCTAACTATGGCTACACCTTC	CASSPDRANYGYTF
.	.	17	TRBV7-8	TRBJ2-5	TGTGCCAGCAGCTTAGTTGGCACAGGGACGTACCAAGAGACCCAGTACTTC	CASSLVGTGTYQETQYF
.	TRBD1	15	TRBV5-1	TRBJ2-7	TGCGCCAGCAGCTGGGAAGTAACAGGGGGTACCGAGCAGTACTTC	CASSWEVTGGTEQYF
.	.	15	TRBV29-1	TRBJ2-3	TGCAGCGTTGACCGACCCAGGGAATTGACAGATACGCAGTATTTT	CSVDRPRELTDTQYF
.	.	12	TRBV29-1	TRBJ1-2	TGCAGCACCCCAGGGAAGAACTATGGCTACACCTTC	CSTPGKNYGYTF
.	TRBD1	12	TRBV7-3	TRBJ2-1	TGTGCCAGCAGCTCGACAGGGCGTGAGCAGTTCTTC	CASSSTGREQFF
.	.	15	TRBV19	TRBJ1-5	TGTGCCAGTAGTATAGAGGCAACAGGCAATCAGCCCCAGCATTTT	CASSIEATGNQPQHF
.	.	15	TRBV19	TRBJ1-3	TGTGCCAGTAGTTTCTCAGGGGACGGCGGAAACACCATATATTTT	CASSFSGDGGNTIYF
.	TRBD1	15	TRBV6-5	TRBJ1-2	TGTGCCAGCAGTGTCCAAGGACAGGGTACCTATGGCTACACCTTC	CASSVQGQGTYGYTF
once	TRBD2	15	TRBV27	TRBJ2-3	TGTGCCAGCAGTTGGGCCGGGAGGGGCACAGATACGCAGTATTTT	CASSWAGRGTDTQYF
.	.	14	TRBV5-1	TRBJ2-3	TGCGCCAGCAGCTCCCCGAGGAGTCTAGATACGCAGTATTTT	CASSSPRSLDTQYF
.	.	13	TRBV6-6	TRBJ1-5	TGTGCCAGCAGACGGACAGTTAATCAGCCCCAGCATTTT	CASRRTVNQPQHF
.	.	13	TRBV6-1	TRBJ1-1	TGTGCCAGCAGTGTTAAAACTAACACTGAAGCTTTCTTT	CASSVKTNTEAFF
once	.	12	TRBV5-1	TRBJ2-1	TGCGCCAGCAGCTCGGGAGAAGGGGAGCAGTTCTTC	CASSSGEGEQFF
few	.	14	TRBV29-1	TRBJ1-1	TGCAGCGTAACCGGAGGATCCCTGGGGACTGAAGCTTTCTTT	CSVTGGSLGTEAFF
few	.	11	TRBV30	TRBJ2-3	TGTGCCTGGGGGCCCACAGATACGCAGTATTTT	CAWGPTDTQYF
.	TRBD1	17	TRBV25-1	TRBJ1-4	TGTGCCAGCAGTGCCAGGGGGACAGGGGGCAAGGGTGAAAAACTGTTTTTT	CASSARGTGGKGEKLFF
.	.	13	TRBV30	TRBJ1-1	TGTGCCTGGGCCCATACAGCAAACACTGAAGCTTTCTTT	CAWAHTANTEAFF
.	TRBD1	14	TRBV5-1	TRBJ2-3	TGCGCCAGCAGCCGGGACAGGGGGACAGATACGCAGTATTTT	CASSRDRGTDTQYF
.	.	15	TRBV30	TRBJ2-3	TGTGCCTGGAGTGTAATGGCGGGGACGTCAGATACGCAGTATTTT	CAWSVMAGTSDTQYF